This T cell receptor (beta chain) was sequenced in a study of CD8 T cell repertoires and HIV-1 epitope variants. Study summary: Twenty-five autologous and known Gag and Nef epitope variant peptides each stimulated T cells separately.

This clone was seen only a few times. Its antigen is unidentified. Method: immunoSEQ multiplex PCR; TCRdb's copy keeps in-frame clones and lacks some. The sample lists some 2,000 clones; around 70% were seen once. Study findings and constraints: Only beta chains were identified, marking proliferation to antigen, not function.

Sequenced input: cultured CD8+ T cells derived from PBMCs. This clonotype originated in a male donor with HIV.

The CDR3 DNA is TGTGCCAGCAGTGAAGCAGGGGAGAACACCGGGGAGCTGTTTTTT. Amino acid sequence: CASSEAGENTGELFF. V gene TRBV6-1 combines with J gene TRBJ2-2; TRBD1 is a possible D gene (5 bases). Germline V CDR1 and CDR2: MNHNS, SASEGT. Trimming pared 0 bases from V and 1 base from J, leaving 6 bases between. The CDR3 is made up of 15 amino acids.